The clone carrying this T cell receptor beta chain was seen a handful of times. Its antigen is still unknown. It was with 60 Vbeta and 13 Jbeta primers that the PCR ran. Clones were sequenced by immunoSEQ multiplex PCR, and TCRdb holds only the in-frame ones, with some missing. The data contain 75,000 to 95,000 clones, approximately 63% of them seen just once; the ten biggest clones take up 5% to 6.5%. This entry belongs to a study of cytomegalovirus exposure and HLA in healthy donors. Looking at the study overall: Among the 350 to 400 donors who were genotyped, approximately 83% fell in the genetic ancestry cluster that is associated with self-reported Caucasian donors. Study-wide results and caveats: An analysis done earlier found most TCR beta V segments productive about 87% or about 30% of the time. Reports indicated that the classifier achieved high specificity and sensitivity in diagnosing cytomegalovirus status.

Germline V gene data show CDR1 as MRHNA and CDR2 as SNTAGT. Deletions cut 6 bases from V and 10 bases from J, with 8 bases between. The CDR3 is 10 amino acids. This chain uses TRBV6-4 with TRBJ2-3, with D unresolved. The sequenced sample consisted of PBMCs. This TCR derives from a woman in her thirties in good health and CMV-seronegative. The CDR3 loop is CASRPPAQYF. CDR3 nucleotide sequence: TGTGCCAGCAGGCCCCCGGCGCAGTATTTT.